These T cell receptor beta chains were read from a single sample in a study of cytomegalovirus exposure and HLA in healthy donors. Libraries were prepared by immunoSEQ multiplex PCR; TCRdb keeps only in-frame clonotypes and omits some of them. The sample contains 90,000 to 150,000 clones, more than 60% of which appear only once. Sequencing was done on a sample of PBMCs. The source is a man aged 40-55 years in good health and CMV-seropositive. The CDR3 runs from the conserved cysteine through the conserved F or W. D genes are given only for firm matches. The size of a clone is reported for some rows only, either as once, few or many, or as a class for expanded clones.

15,TRBJ2-7,TRBD2,few,TRBV4-3,CASSPGTSDYYEQYF,TGCGCCAGCAGCCCCGGGACTAGCGACTACTACGAGCAGTACTTC
14,TRBJ2-6,TRBD1,-,TRBV2,CASRGTAGANVLTF,TGTGCCAGCAGGGGGACAGCTGGGGCCAACGTCCTGACTTTC
16,TRBJ2-5,-,-,TRBV4-1,CASSRGRAGRQETQYF,TGCGCCAGCAGCCGAGGGAGAGCGGGTCGACAAGAGACCCAGTACTTC
15,TRBJ2-1,-,-,TRBV28,CASSLETGSYNEQFF,TGTGCCAGCAGTTTAGAGACAGGATCCTACAATGAGCAGTTCTTC
12,TRBJ1-1,-,large,TRBV29-1,CSVAQGFTEAFF,TGCAGCGTCGCACAGGGCTTTACTGAAGCTTTCTTT
18,TRBJ2-1,TRBD2,few,TRBV5-1,CASSLRVAGVSSLNEQFF,TGCGCCAGCAGCTTGAGGGTAGCGGGAGTGTCTAGTTTAAATGAGCAGTTCTTC
17,TRBJ2-1,-,few,TRBV5-1,CASSSIWTLGHYNEQFF,TGCGCCAGCAGCTCCATATGGACATTGGGACACTACAATGAGCAGTTCTTC
17,TRBJ2-3,-,few,TRBV5-4,CASSLAGVPIRTDTQYF,TGTGCCAGCAGCTTGGCCGGGGTCCCGATCCGCACAGATACGCAGTATTTT
14,TRBJ2-1,TRBD2,-,TRBV28,CASSLLAGGNEQFF,TGTGCCAGCAGTTTGCTAGCGGGAGGCAATGAGCAGTTCTTC
13,TRBJ1-1,TRBD1,few,TRBV29-1,CSVGQGRNTEAFF,TGCAGCGTGGGACAGGGGAGGAACACTGAAGCTTTCTTT
12,TRBJ2-7,-,few,TRBV5-1,CASSLDRGEQYF,TGCGCCAGCAGCTTGGACCGGGGCGAGCAGTACTTC
12,TRBJ2-7,-,-,TRBV9,CASSPVGGEQYF,TGTGCCAGCAGCCCCGTCGGCGGCGAGCAGTACTTC
11,TRBJ1-2,-,once,TRBV18,CASSDFYGYTF,TGTGCCAGCTCCGACTTCTATGGCTACACCTTC
13,TRBJ2-1,TRBD1,-,TRBV28,CASSGDSYNEQFF,TGTGCCAGCAGTGGGGACAGTTACAATGAGCAGTTCTTC
13,TRBJ1-2,-,few,TRBV28,CASSPTGTYGYTF,TGTGCCAGCAGTCCGACAGGTACCTATGGCTACACCTTC
17,TRBJ2-7,TRBD1,-,TRBV5-4,CASSLRWDRARIYEQYF,TGTGCCAGCAGCTTGAGATGGGACAGGGCCCGGATCTACGAGCAGTACTTC
17,TRBJ2-7,TRBD1,-,TRBV5-5,CASSLAPPGGPSYEQYF,TGTGCCAGCAGCTTGGCCCCCCCAGGGGGCCCCTCCTACGAGCAGTACTTC
15,TRBJ1-2,TRBD1,-,TRBV7-8,CASSLGDSGLYGYTF,TGTGCCAGCAGCTTAGGGGACAGCGGCCTCTATGGCTACACCTTC
16,TRBJ2-3,TRBD2,once,TRBV4-1,CASSQVAGGFTDTQYF,TGCGCCAGCAGCCAAGTAGCGGGAGGCTTCACAGATACGCAGTATTTT
15,TRBJ1-4,TRBD1,-,TRBV6-1,CASSDQGQGNEKLFF,TGTGCCAGCAGTGACCAGGGACAGGGAAACGAAAAACTGTTTTTT
14,TRBJ2-3,-,-,TRBV5-6,CASSLVQDTDTQYF,TGTGCCAGCAGCTTGGTTCAGGACACAGATACGCAGTATTTT
14,TRBJ1-1,TRBD1,-,TRBV29-1,CSVEAGGRSTEAFF,TGCAGCGTTGAAGCAGGGGGAAGAAGCACTGAAGCTTTCTTT
16,TRBJ2-5,TRBD2,-,TRBV7-2,CASSPGLAGNQETQYF,TGTGCCAGCAGCCCTGGACTAGCGGGGAACCAAGAGACCCAGTACTTC
15,TRBJ1-4,TRBD1,few,TRBV25-1,CASSESGTGGEKLFF,TGTGCCAGCAGTGAATCCGGGACAGGGGGTGAAAAACTGTTTTTT
14,TRBJ1-3,TRBD1,few,TRBV6-5,CASREDRATNTIYF,TGTGCCAGCAGAGAGGACAGGGCTACAAACACCATATATTTT
15,TRBJ1-2,-,-,TRBV28,CASSSGAPPNYGYTF,TGTGCCAGCAGTTCAGGGGCTCCCCCTAACTATGGCTACACCTTC
16,TRBJ2-2,TRBD2,few,TRBV6-5,CASSFEAGGVTGELFF,TGTGCCAGCAGTTTCGAAGCGGGGGGTGTCACCGGGGAGCTGTTTTTT
17,TRBJ2-6,-,-,TRBV10-2,CASSELGGWSGANVLTF,TGCGCCAGCAGTGAGTTAGGGGGTTGGTCTGGGGCCAACGTCCTGACTTTC
13,TRBJ2-3,TRBD1,-,TRBV10-3,CAITQGARDTQYF,TGTGCCATCACCCAGGGGGCGAGAGATACGCAGTATTTT
14,TRBJ2-3,TRBD1,-,TRBV5-1,CASLQGVSTDTQYF,TGCGCCAGCCTCCAGGGGGTTAGCACAGATACGCAGTATTTT
15,TRBJ1-5,TRBD1,-,TRBV19,CASSPDRGLGQPQHF,TGTGCCAGTAGTCCGGACAGGGGGCTAGGTCAGCCCCAGCATTTT
18,TRBJ1-4,TRBD1,-,TRBV9,CASSPGRGQGPLQEKLFF,TGTGCCAGCAGCCCTGGCAGGGGGCAGGGGCCCCTGCAGGAAAAACTGTTTTTT
14,TRBJ2-5,TRBD1,few,TRBV5-1,CASRKGAKQETQYF,TGCGCCAGCAGGAAGGGGGCGAAACAAGAGACCCAGTACTTC
15,TRBJ2-7,TRBD1,-,TRBV7-2,CASSFLLRGGSEQYF,TGTGCCAGCAGCTTCCTACTGAGAGGGGGCTCCGAGCAGTACTTC
13,TRBJ2-3,-,-,TRBV10-3,CAISAERVDTQYF,TGTGCCATCAGTGCCGAACGGGTAGATACGCAGTATTTT
15,TRBJ2-3,TRBD2,-,TRBV7-6,CASSLISGRGDTQYF,TGTGCCAGCAGCTTAATTAGCGGGAGAGGGGATACGCAGTATTTT
17,TRBJ1-5,-,-,TRBV6-1,CASSEYGGSHSNQPQHF,TGTGCCAGCAGTGAATATGGGGGCTCCCATAGCAATCAGCCCCAGCATTTT